One sample yielded the 30 T cell receptor beta chains listed below, sequenced in a study of cytotoxic CD8 clonotypes in ibrutinib-treated CLL. Sequencing was performed with immunoSEQ multiplex PCR; in TCRdb, only in-frame clones are kept and a portion is missing. Found here are about 120,000 clones, about 50% of them singletons; the top ten hold about 39%. Sequenced material: PBMCs, taken after 24 months of ibrutinib treatment. These receptors came from a human donor with chronic lymphocytic leukemia.

The J gene is TRBJ1-4, the V gene TRBV28; D uncertain. The CDR3 length is 15 residues. Germline CDR1 is MDHEN and CDR2 is SYDVKM. Trimming cost V 4 bases and J 4 bases, with 13 bases left between them. The CDR3: CASSSPTESNEKLFF. The CDR3 DNA reads as TGTGCCAGCAGTTCCCCGACGGAAAGTAATGAAAAACTGTTTTTT.

V and J are TRBV7-8 and TRBJ2-7; 9 bases are shared with TRBD1. The CDR3 loop spans 16 amino acids. The V and J ends lost 3 bases and 6 bases, in that order; junction bases with no gene match: 12. Germline CDR1 and CDR2: SGHVS and FQNEAQ. CDR3 bases: TGTGCCAGCAGCTTTCAGCCGGGACAGGGACTGCGCGAGCAGTACTTC. Protein sequence: CASSFQPGQGLREQYF.

This clone turned up a few times. The chain has TRBV9 and TRBJ1-2; D is undetermined. The CDR3 spans 13 residues. CDR1 and CDR2 from the germline V gene are SGDLS and YYNGEE. The V end was cut by 3 bases, the J end by 3 bases, with 9 bases between. The CDR3 spells CASSGPSDYGYTF. CDR3 coding DNA: TGTGCCAGCAGCGGTCCTTCGGACTATGGCTACACCTTC.

The chain carries TRBV6-1 and TRBJ2-7, with D unclear. Germline lookup yields CDR1 MNHNS and CDR2 SASEGT. CDR3 length: 13 amino acids. DNA of the CDR3: TGTGCGGTATCGCCTTCCCAACCCTACGAGCAGTACTTC. It encodes CAVSPSQPYEQYF.

The rearrangement joins TRBV7-2 to TRBJ2-5; weak D call: TRBD1 (6 bases). CDR3 length equals 13 residues. Trimming left V 8 bases short and J 5 bases short, with 15 bases between. The germline V gene has CDR1 SGHTA and CDR2 FQGNSA. This chain's CDR3 is CASVQQGSETQYF. The CDR3 DNA is TGTGCCAGCGTACAGCAGGGGTCGGAGACCCAGTACTTC.

This clone was counted a few times. V is TRBV27 and J is TRBJ2-7; TRBD1 is a possible D gene (6 bases). CDR3 size: 15 residues. V dropped 6 bases and J dropped 0 bases, with 15 bases sitting between them. Germline V gene sequence: CDR1 MNHEY, CDR2 SMNVEV (reference sequence). In DNA form, the CDR3 reads TGTGCCAGCAGCTCGACAGGCCTCGGCTCCTACGAGCAGTACTTC. Its protein product is CASSSTGLGSYEQYF.

The rearrangement uses TRBV30 and TRBJ2-1, with D uncertain. The V end was cut by 1 base, the J end by 5 bases, with 3 bases between. This CDR3 spans 11 amino acids. Per germline, CDR1 GTSNPN and CDR2 SVGIG (reference sequence). In DNA, the CDR3 is TGTGCCTGGAGTGCGCACAATGAGCAGTTCTTC. It encodes CAWSAHNEQFF.

In its sample, this clone was seen a few times. CDR3 region: CASSLMGLAALQQYF. CDR3 bases: TGTGCCAGCAGTTTAATGGGACTAGCGGCGTTGCAGCAGTACTTC. V and J are TRBV28 and TRBJ2-7; 11 nucleotides line up with TRBD2. With 2 bases clipped from V and 8 bases from J, the junction kept 8 bases outside the gene matches. This CDR3 spans 15 amino acids. CDR1 and CDR2 from the germline V gene are MDHEN and SYDVKM. Full variable domain (outside the CDR3, taken from reference TRBV28 and TRBJ2-7): DVKVTQSSRYLVKRTGEKVFLECVQDMDHENMFWYRQDPGLGLRLIYFSYDVKMKEKGDIPEGYSVSREKKERFSLILESASTNQTSMYLCASSLMGLAALQQYFGPGTRLTVT.

As for this clone: The sample carries other DNA sequences with the same CDR3. V gene TRBV30 combines with J gene TRBJ1-5, with D unclear. The CDR3 is 13 amino acids. Trimming removed 0 bases from V and 0 bases from J, with 3 bases in between. CDR1 and CDR2 from the germline V gene are GTSNPN and SVGIG (reference sequence). The chain's CDR3 is CAWSVGSNQPQHF. CDR3 sequence (DNA): TGTGCCTGGAGTGTAGGTAGCAATCAGCCCCAGCATTTT.

The chain uses TRBV28 and TRBJ2-7, with D perhaps matching TRBD2 (6 bases). Trimming stripped 6 bases from V and 3 bases from J, with 12 bases between. CDR1 and CDR2 (germline): MDHEN, SYDVKM. There are 13 residues in the CDR3. The CDR3 DNA reads as TGTGCCAGCAGGCCCCCCGGGGGCTACGAGCAGTACTTC. It encodes CASRPPGGYEQYF.

This chain links TRBV30 with TRBJ2-5; D is perhaps TRBD1 (5 bases). The CDR3 has 13 amino acids. V was trimmed by 1 base and J by 3 bases, leaving 9 bases between them. Germline lookup yields CDR1 GTSNPN and CDR2 SVGIG (reference sequence). The CDR3 region is CAWSEAGKETQYF. CDR3 sequence (DNA): TGTGCCTGGAGTGAAGCAGGGAAAGAGACCCAGTACTTC.

In this sample, this clone turned up a few times. This rearrangement joins TRBV29-1 to TRBJ2-7, with D tentatively TRBD2 (7 bases). V lost 4 bases and J lost 6, with 16 bases in between. CDR1 and CDR2 from the germline V gene are SQVTM and ANQGSEA. The CDR3 covers 13 residues. The CDR3 DNA sequence: TGCAGCGTTGTGGGCGGGGGCCCGGTCGAGCAGTACTTC. Protein: CSVVGGGPVEQYF.

V and J are TRBV4-2 and TRBJ2-3, with D possibly called TRBD1 or TRBD2 (5 bases each). The V end was cut by 5 bases, the J end by 2 bases, with 20 bases between. The CDR3 spans 17 residues. CDR1 LGHNA and CDR2 YNFKEQ come from the germline V gene. The CDR3 DNA reads TGTGCCAGCAGCTCCAGTGGGGGAACTACCCACACAGATACGCAGTATTTT. Translated: CASSSSGGTTHTDTQYF.

The rearrangement links TRBV7-9 to TRBJ1-1; the D gene is possibly TRBD1 (6 bases). There are 14 residues in the CDR3. V was cut by 3 bases and J by 6 bases, with 14 bases left in between. Germline CDR1 is SEHNR and CDR2 is FQNEAQ (reference sequence). The CDR3 DNA reads as TGTGCCAGCAGCTTGGTTTGGGAGGGGGCTGAAGCTTTCTTT. Protein sequence: CASSLVWEGAEAFF.

The V call is TRBV27, the J call TRBJ2-4; perhaps TRBD2 as D (5 bases). CDR3 length: 16 residues. V was cut by 3 bases and J by 2 bases, with 14 bases left in between. The germline V gene has CDR1 MNHEY and CDR2 SMNVEV (reference sequence). The CDR3 nucleotides are TGTGCCAGCAGTTTCCGAGTAAGCGGACCCAAAAACATTCAGTACTTC. This translates into CASSFRVSGPKNIQYF.

This chain's CDR3 is CASSLSLADTDTQYF. CDR3 sequence (DNA): TGTGCCAGCAGTTTAAGCCTAGCGGACACAGATACGCAGTATTTT. The V and J genes are TRBV27 and TRBJ2-3; 7 bases line up with TRBD2. The V and J ends lost 2 bases and 2 bases, in that order; junction bases with no gene match: 4. CDR3 length equals 15 residues. The V gene's germline CDR1 is MNHEY and CDR2 SMNVEV (reference sequence).

The genes are TRBV30 and TRBJ2-2; D ambiguous. V lost 2 bases, J lost 5 bases, and 12 bases lay in between. Germline V lookup: CDR1 GTSNPN, CDR2 SVGIG (reference sequence). CDR3 length: 14 amino acids. CDR3 bases: TGTGCCTGGAGTTTGGATCAGCTAACCGGGGAGCTGTTTTTT. The encoded protein is CAWSLDQLTGELFF. Complete variable domain (other parts from reference TRBV30 and TRBJ2-2): SQTIHQWPATLVQPVGSPLSLECTVEGTSNPNLYWYRQAAGRGLQLLFYSVGIGQISSEVPQNLSASRPQDRQFILSSKKLLLSDSGFYLCAWSLDQLTGELFFGEGSRLTVL.

V and J are TRBV5-4 and TRBJ2-7; D gene uncertain. From germline, CDR1 is SGHNT and CDR2 YYREEE (reference sequence). Trimming took 5 bases from V and 2 from J, leaving 8 bases between them. The CDR3 consists of 12 residues. This CDR3 is CASSDGTYEQYF. CDR3 coding DNA: TGTGCCAGCAGTGACGGAACCTACGAGCAGTACTTC. Drawing the rest from reference TRBV5-4 and TRBJ2-7, the complete variable domain is ETGVTQSPTHLIKTRGQQVTLRCSSQSGHNTVSWYQQALGQGPQFIFQYYREEENGRGNFPPRFSGLQFPNYSSELNVNALELDDSALYLCASSDGTYEQYFGPGTRLTVT.

This clone was found many times. This chain links TRBV11-3 with TRBJ2-5, with no clear D. Germline V gene sequence: CDR1 SGHNT, CDR2 YENEEA. The CDR3 loop spans 12 amino acids. Trimming took off 0 bases at V and 5 bases at J, with 4 bases between the two ends. The CDR3 DNA reads TGTGCCAGCAGCTTAGATGGCGAGACCCAGTACTTC. Its translation is CASSLDGETQYF.

The V and J genes are TRBV5-1 and TRBJ2-7, with D possibly being TRBD2 (6 bases). V gave up 6 bases and J gave up 5 bases, with 18 bases separating them. CDR3 length: 14 amino acids. Germline loops: CDR1 SGHRS, CDR2 YFSETQ. In nucleotides, the CDR3 is TGCGCCAGCACAGGAGGGGCCCTTGGGGACGAGCAGTACTTC. Translating gives CASTGGALGDEQYF. The full variable domain, in which reference TRBV5-1 and TRBJ2-7 provide the parts outside the CDR3, is KAGVTQTPRYLIKTRGQQVTLSCSPISGHRSVSWYQQTPGQGLQFLFEYFSETQRNKGNFPGRFSGRQFSNSRSEMNVSTLELGDSALYLCASTGGALGDEQYFGPGTRLTVT.

The rearrangement uses TRBV11-3 and TRBJ2-5; D remains ambiguous. This CDR3 spans 15 amino acids. From germline, CDR1 is SGHNT and CDR2 YENEEA. V lost 3 bases, J lost 5 bases, and 16 bases lay in between. Written as DNA, the CDR3 is TGTGCCAGCAGCTTTTCCGGATCTCCTGGGGAGACCCAGTACTTC. Its protein product is CASSFSGSPGETQYF.

This clone was seen a few times. The rearrangement joins TRBV10-3 to TRBJ1-1; D ambiguous. CDR1 is ENHRY, CDR2 SYGVKD, per germline. Trimming cost V 6 bases and J 1 base, with 12 bases left between them. The CDR3 is made up of 14 amino acids. The CDR3 sequence is CAISEGITNTEAFF. In DNA form, the CDR3 reads TGTGCCATCAGCGAGGGCATCACGAACACTGAAGCTTTCTTT.

This chain uses TRBV19 with TRBJ2-3, with 9 bases identical to TRBD1. CDR1 and CDR2 (germline): LNHDA, SQIVND (reference sequence). The ends lost 6 bases at V and 3 bases at J; junction bases unmatched: 1. The CDR3 consists of 13 residues. The CDR3 sequence: CASRQGATDTQYF. The CDR3 nucleotides are TGTGCCAGTAGACAGGGGGCAACAGATACGCAGTATTTT.

The chain employs TRBV30 and TRBJ1-1; a possible D gene is TRBD1 (5 bases). V dropped 3 bases and J dropped 6 bases, with 11 bases sitting between them. This CDR3 spans 12 amino acids. Germline V CDR1 and CDR2: GTSNPN, SVGIG (reference sequence). The CDR3 DNA reads TGTGCCTGGAGCAGGGTGGTACCTGAAGCTTTCTTT. Its translation is CAWSRVVPEAFF. The complete variable domain, with remaining parts taken from reference TRBV30 and TRBJ1-1, reads SQTIHQWPATLVQPVGSPLSLECTVEGTSNPNLYWYRQAAGRGLQLLFYSVGIGQISSEVPQNLSASRPQDRQFILSSKKLLLSDSGFYLCAWSRVVPEAFFGQGTRLTVV.

The rearrangement uses TRBV25-1 and TRBJ1-4; D gene ambiguous. The CDR3 has 13 residues. Per germline, CDR1 MGHDK and CDR2 SYGVNS. Trimming removed 2 bases at V and 7 bases at J, with 8 bases between. The DNA for the CDR3 is TGTGCCAGCAGTGAAGTAGGATTTGAAAAACTGTTTTTT. It specifies CASSEVGFEKLFF.

The rearrangement uses TRBV5-4 and TRBJ1-1; tentatively, D is TRBD1 (6 bases). Trimming stripped 6 bases from V and 3 bases from J, with 12 bases between. This CDR3 is 13 amino acids long. In germline, CDR1 is SGHNT, CDR2 YYREEE (reference sequence). CDR3 sequence (DNA): TGTGCCAGCACAGGACAGACCGACACTGAAGCTTTCTTT. This gives the protein CASTGQTDTEAFF.

The genes are TRBV9 and TRBJ2-1, with TRBD2 matching over 11 bases. After removal of 3 bases from V and 2 bases from J, the junction contained 4 bases not matched to a gene. CDR3 length: 16 amino acids. Germline CDR1 is SGDLS and CDR2 is YYNGEE. The CDR3 nucleotides read TGTGCCAGCAGCGCCGCTAGCGGGGGGCCCTACAATGAGCAGTTCTTC. Protein: CASSAASGGPYNEQFF.

This sequence joins TRBV11-2 and TRBJ2-5; D remains unclear. CDR1 is SGHAT, CDR2 FQNNGV, per germline. V was clipped by 7 bases and J by 5 bases, with 8 bases between them. The CDR3 has 11 residues. The CDR3 protein is CASTSKETQYF. The CDR3 DNA sequence: TGTGCCAGCACCTCCAAGGAGACCCAGTACTTC.

The chain links TRBV27 to TRBJ1-4; D is possibly TRBD1 (5 bases). Trimming stripped 4 bases from V and 0 bases from J, with 9 bases between. The germline gives CDR1 MNHEY, CDR2 SMNVEV (reference sequence). This CDR3 region has 15 residues. The CDR3: CASSSGQATNEKLFF. The CDR3 DNA sequence: TGTGCCAGCAGTTCCGGACAAGCAACTAATGAAAAACTGTTTTTT.

The gene calls are TRBV6-5 and TRBJ1-4; D is unresolved. CDR1 and CDR2 from the germline V gene are MNHEY and SVGAGI. V was shortened by 7 bases and J by 7 bases, with 13 bases between the two germline ends. This CDR3 has 13 residues. The CDR3, as DNA: TGTGCCAGCAAATCTCTACCTAGTGAAAAACTGTTTTTT. Its translation: CASKSLPSEKLFF.